This T cell receptor (beta chain) was identified in a study of neurological immune-mediated disorders. Overall study results and limits: Levels of TCR clonal expansion peaked in HTLV-1-associated myelopathy and reached their lowest in multiple sclerosis, under those of healthy controls.

The unsorted libraries were prepared from 2 million PBMCs (stored at -80 C). Concerning this clonotype itself: Its matching antigen is unknown. The junction and the germline gene differ at one end; a read error may be behind it.

TCRdb independently ran MiXCR on the 5' RACE reads; one entry per CDR3 protein. The table shows some 77,000 distinct CDR3 sequences, with 9.4% occurring only once. In germline, CDR1 is SGHRS, CDR2 YFSETQ. This CDR3 is built from 12 residues. This receptor was taken from a man in his fifties in good health. The chain uses TRBV5-1 and TRBJ2-7, with unresolved D. The sequenced sample consisted of PBMCs. CDR3 bases: TGCGCCAGCAGCTTCGTGCCCTATGAGCAGTACTTC. This encodes CASSFVPYEQYF.